This T cell receptor beta chain was retrieved from a study of T-cell reconstitution after alpha-beta-depleted transplantation in children (dated by TCRdb to about 2016). In the study overall: Using TCR repertoire profiling, the study followed T-cell immune reconstitution in a quantitative way in children after TCRalphabeta/CD19-depleted allogeneic hematopoietic cell transplantation. General findings and caveats noted by the study authors: In some patients, the high TCRbeta diversity seen at day 60 was put down to recipient T cells and intrathymic progenitors that had survived conditioning. Apparently early alphabetaT-cell count recovery about two months after transplant reportedly relied on only several hundred rapidly expanded clones derived from non-depleted graft cells. The frequencies of hyperexpanded clones fell over the following months, and after one year, T-cell counts and TCRbeta diversity were mostly attributed to newly produced T cells.

What this sample's treatment or condition label stands for: allogeneic hematopoietic cell transplantation with graft depleted of TCRalphabeta T cells and CD19 B cells. TCRalphabeta/CD19-depleted allogeneic hematopoietic cell grafts were given to the transplant recipients, all of whom were children. Libraries were made using PCR. The instrument given in TCRdb is Illumina HiSeq 2500. TCR libraries were prepared with molecular barcoding, using unique molecular identifiers to normalize TCRbeta repertoire quantification. TCRdb trimmed the raw reads at Q25, called clones with MiXCR and kept productive beta chains. CDR3 protein duplicates are merged, each entry listing the most common genes and DNA. This sample is represented by about 210,000 distinct CDR3 sequences; around a sixth of them were singletons. Of the sample, just under 45% falls within the top ten clones. This clonotype has a handful of counts. Its antigen is unknown. No much larger clonotype is one base removed from it; base qualities were not supplied.

Its CDR3 holds 12 amino acids, cysteine through phenylalanine. Only the CDR3 DNA is retained, 36 bases long and in frame from the first base. The germline V gene gives CDR1 as SGHRS and CDR2 as YFSETQ. V and J are truncated by 3 bases and 11 bases respectively, leaving an intervening sequence of 14 bases. The rearrangement combines TRBV5-1 with TRBJ1-1, with the D segment identity uncertain. This receptor was taken from a male patient aged 2-9 years who had a stem cell transplant for acute lymphoblastic leukemia, so the T cells may come from the graft donor. Here the sequenced sample was PBMCs, mostly from graft donor cells, taken 360 days after TCRalphabeta/CD19-depleted stem cell transplant. The DNA sequence is as follows: TGCGCCAGCAGCTGGTTGGGCGTTGAGGCTTTCTTT. Its amino acids are CASSWLGVEAFF. When the CDR3 is completed using the reference TRBV5-1 and TRBJ1-1 genes on either side, the full variable domain is KAGVTQTPRYLIKTRGQQVTLSCSPISGHRSVSWYQQTPGQGLQFLFEYFSETQRNKGNFPGRFSGRQFSNSRSEMNVSTLELGDSALYLCASSWLGVEAFFGQGTRLTVV.